This TCR beta chain was captured by sequencing in a study of identical twins. Study observations and caveats: For out-of-frame beta sequences, excess twin sharing was weaker.

TCRdb analysed the 5' RACE reads with MiXCR anew, one entry per CDR3 protein. The table includes around 340,000 distinct CDR3 sequences, roughly 10% detected once. As regards this clonotype: As yet, its antigen is unknown.

Trimming took 0 bases from V and 1 from J, leaving 14 bases between them. From germline, CDR1 is SGHRS and CDR2 YFSETQ. The CDR3 is made up of 17 amino acids. The chain carries TRBV5-1 and TRBJ2-1, with D possibly TRBD2 on 6 matching bases. Material: naive T cells sorted from blood. This sequence originates from a woman aged 45 to 65 in good health. The CDR3 nucleotides are TGCGCCAGCAGCTTGGCGGGACTTCCCCTTTCCTACAATGAGCAGTTCTTC. This translates into CASSLAGLPLSYNEQFF. The full variable domain, rest sourced from reference TRBV5-1 and TRBJ2-1, is KAGVTQTPRYLIKTRGQQVTLSCSPISGHRSVSWYQQTPGQGLQFLFEYFSETQRNKGNFPGRFSGRQFSNSRSEMNVSTLELGDSALYLCASSLAGLPLSYNEQFFGPGTRLTVL.